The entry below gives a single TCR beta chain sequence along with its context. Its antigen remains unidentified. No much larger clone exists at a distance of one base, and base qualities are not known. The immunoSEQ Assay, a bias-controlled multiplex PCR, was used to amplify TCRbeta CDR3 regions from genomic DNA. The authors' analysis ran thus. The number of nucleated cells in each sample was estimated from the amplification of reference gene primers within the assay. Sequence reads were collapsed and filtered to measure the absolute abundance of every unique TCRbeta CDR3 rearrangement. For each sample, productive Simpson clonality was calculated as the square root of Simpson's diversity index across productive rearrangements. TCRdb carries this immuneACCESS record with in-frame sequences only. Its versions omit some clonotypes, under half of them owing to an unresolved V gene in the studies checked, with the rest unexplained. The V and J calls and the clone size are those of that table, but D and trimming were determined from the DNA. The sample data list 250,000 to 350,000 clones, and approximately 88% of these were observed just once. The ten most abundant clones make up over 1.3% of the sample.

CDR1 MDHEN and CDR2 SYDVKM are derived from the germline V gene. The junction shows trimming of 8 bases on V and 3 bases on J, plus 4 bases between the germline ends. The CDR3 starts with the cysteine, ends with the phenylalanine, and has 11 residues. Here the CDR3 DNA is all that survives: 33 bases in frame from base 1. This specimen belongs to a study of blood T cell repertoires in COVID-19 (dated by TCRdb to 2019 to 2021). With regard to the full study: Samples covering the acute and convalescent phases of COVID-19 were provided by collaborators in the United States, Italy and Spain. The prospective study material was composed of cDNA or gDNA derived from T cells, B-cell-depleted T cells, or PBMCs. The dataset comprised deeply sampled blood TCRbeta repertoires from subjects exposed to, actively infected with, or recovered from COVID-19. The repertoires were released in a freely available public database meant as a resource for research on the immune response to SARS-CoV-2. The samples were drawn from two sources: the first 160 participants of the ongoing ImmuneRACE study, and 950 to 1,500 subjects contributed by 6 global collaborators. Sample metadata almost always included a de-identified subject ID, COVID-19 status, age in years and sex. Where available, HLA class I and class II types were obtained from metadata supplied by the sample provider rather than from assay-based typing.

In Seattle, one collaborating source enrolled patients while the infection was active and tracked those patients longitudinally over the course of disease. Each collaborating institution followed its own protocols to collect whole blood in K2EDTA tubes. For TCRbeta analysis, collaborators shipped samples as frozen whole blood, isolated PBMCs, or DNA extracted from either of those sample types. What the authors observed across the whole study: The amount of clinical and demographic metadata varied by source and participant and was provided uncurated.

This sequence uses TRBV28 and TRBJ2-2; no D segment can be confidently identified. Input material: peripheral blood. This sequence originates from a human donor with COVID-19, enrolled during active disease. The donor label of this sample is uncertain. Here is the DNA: TGTGCCAGCCAGTACACCGGGGAGCTGTTTTTT. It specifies CASQYTGELFF.